This TCR beta chain originates from a study of OX40 agonist ivuxolimab in advanced cancers. As for the study in general: Partial responses were observed in three patients, of whom one had hepatocellular carcinoma and two had cutaneous melanoma.

Study-wide results and caveats: On average, CD8+ T cells showed a greater number of expanded clones than CD4+.

Germline V gene data show CDR1 as KGHSH and CDR2 as LQKENI. Germline trimming cut 3 bases from V and 4 bases from J; bases unmatched to any gene: 4. This CDR3 region has 14 residues. The data were produced by immunoSEQ multiplex PCR, yet TCRdb's version contains in-frame clones alone and is incomplete. The profile shows some 64,000 clones, roughly nine tenths of them singletons. About this clone itself: Its antigen is not known.

The input for sequencing was CD4+ or CD8+ T cells sorted from blood, taken in a trial of the OX40 agonist ivuxolimab. This sequence was found in an adult with an advanced solid tumor such as melanoma, head and neck, liver or kidney cancer. The chain is built from TRBV18 and TRBJ1-1, with 8 bases identical to TRBD1. CDR3 region: CASSPQGASTEAFF. The DNA for the CDR3 is TGTGCCAGCTCACCGCAGGGGGCAAGCACTGAAGCTTTCTTT.